This TCR beta chain was sequenced in a study of cytomegalovirus exposure and HLA in healthy donors. Libraries were prepared by immunoSEQ multiplex PCR; TCRdb keeps only in-frame clonotypes and omits some of them. The table shows around 94,000 clones, with roughly 94% occurring only once. The CDR3 contains 14 residues. V was pared by 5 bases and J by 4 bases, with 14 bases between. From germline, CDR1 is MNHEY and CDR2 SMNVEV (reference sequence). Sequenced sample: PBMCs. This sequence joins TRBV27 and TRBJ1-1, with a weak D call TRBD1 (5 bases). This sequence originates from a woman aged 18-29 years in good health and CMV-seronegative. In DNA form, the CDR3 reads TGTGCCAGCAGTCTTCGGGACTCTCGCACTGAAGCTTTCTTT. Encoded protein: CASSLRDSRTEAFF.